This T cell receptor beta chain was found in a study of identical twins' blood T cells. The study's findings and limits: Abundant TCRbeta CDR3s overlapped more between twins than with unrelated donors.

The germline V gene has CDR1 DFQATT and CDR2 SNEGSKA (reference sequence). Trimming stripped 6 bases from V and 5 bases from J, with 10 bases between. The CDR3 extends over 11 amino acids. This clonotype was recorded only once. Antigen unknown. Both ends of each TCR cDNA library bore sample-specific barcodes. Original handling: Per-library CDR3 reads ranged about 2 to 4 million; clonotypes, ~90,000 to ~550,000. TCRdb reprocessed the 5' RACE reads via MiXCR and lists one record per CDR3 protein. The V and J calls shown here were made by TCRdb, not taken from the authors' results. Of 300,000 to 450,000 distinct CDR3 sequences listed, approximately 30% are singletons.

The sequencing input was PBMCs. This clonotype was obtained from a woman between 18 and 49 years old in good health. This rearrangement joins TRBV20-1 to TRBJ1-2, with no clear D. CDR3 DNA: TGCAGTGCGCGCGAACAATATGGCTACACCTTC. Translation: CSAREQYGYTF.